This paragraph reports one TCR beta chain. The entry originates in a study of T cell responses to AZD1222 COVID-19 vaccine. Clones were sequenced by immunoSEQ multiplex PCR, and TCRdb holds only the in-frame ones, with some missing. The table has more than 250,000 clones, just over 90% seen once. The CDR3 has 15 residues. V was clipped by 4 bases and J by 3 bases; unmatched bases: 10. In germline, CDR1 is SGDLS, CDR2 YYNGEE. This TCR derives from an adult in good health. The chain joins TRBV9 to TRBJ2-7, with 7 bases identical to TRBD1. The sample consisted of peripheral blood, taken on day 0 of AZD1222 vaccination. This CDR3 reads CASSPQGAGGYEQYF. In DNA, the CDR3 is TGTGCCAGCAGCCCCCAGGGAGCAGGGGGCTACGAGCAGTACTTC.